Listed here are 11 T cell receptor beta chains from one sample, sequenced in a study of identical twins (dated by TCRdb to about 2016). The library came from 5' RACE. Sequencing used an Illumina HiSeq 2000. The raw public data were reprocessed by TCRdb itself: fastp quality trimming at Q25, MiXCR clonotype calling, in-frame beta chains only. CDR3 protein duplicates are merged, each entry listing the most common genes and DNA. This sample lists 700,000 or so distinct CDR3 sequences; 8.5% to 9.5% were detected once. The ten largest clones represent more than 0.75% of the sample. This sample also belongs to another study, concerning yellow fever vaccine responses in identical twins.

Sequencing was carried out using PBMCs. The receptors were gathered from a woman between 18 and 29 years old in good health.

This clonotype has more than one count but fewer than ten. This CDR3 reads CASRESLGGPNTGELFF. Written as DNA, the CDR3 is TGTGCCAGCAGGGAATCCCTAGGGGGGCCGAACACCGGGGAGCTGTTTTTT. This sequence joins TRBV6-1 and TRBJ2-2, with D perhaps matching TRBD1 or TRBD2 (6 bases each). Trimming left V 6 bases short and J 0 bases short, with 17 bases between. This CDR3 comprises 17 residues. CDR1 and CDR2 (germline): MNHNS, SASEGT.

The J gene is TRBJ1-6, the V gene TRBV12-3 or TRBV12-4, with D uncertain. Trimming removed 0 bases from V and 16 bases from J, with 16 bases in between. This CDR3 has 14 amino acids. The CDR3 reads CASSLAEGVPKLHF. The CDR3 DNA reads TGTGCCAGCAGTTTAGCTGAAGGAGTTCCCAAACTCCACTTT.

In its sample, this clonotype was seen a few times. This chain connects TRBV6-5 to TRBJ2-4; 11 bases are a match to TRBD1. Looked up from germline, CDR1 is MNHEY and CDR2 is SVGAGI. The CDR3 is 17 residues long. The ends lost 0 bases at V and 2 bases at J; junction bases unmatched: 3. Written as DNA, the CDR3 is TGTGCCAGCAGTTACTCGGGACAGGGGGGGTCCAAAAACATTCAGTACTTC. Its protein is CASSYSGQGGSKNIQYF.

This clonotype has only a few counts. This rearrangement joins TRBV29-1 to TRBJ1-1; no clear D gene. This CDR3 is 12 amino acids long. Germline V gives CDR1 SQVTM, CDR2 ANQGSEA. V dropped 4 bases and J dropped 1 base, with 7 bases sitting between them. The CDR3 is CSVGSGNTEAFF. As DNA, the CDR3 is TGCAGCGTTGGATCGGGGAACACTGAAGCTTTCTTT.

This CDR3 is CASSYSISPGRGHEQYF. The DNA for the CDR3 is TGTGCCAGCAGTTACTCGATCTCGCCGGGACGGGGCCACGAGCAGTACTTC. The chain combines TRBV6-2 or TRBV6-3 with TRBJ2-7; D may be TRBD1 or TRBD2 (5 bases each). Deletions cut 0 bases from V and 5 bases from J, with 20 bases between. The CDR3 runs to 17 residues. Germline assignment: CDR1 MNHEY and CDR2 SVGEGT.

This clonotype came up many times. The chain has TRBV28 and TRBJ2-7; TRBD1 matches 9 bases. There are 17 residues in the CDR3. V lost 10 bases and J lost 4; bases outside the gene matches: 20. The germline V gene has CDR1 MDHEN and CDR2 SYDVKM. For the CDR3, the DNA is TGTGCCACTTCACCGACCCCCCCCGGGACAGGGTTATACGAGCAGTACTTC. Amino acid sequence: CATSPTPPGTGLYEQYF.

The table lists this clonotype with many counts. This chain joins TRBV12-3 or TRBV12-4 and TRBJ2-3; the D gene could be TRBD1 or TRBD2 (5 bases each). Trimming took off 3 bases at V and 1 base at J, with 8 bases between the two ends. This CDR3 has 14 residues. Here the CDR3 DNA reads TGTGCCAGCAGTTTTTCGGGACGCACAGATACGCAGTATTTT. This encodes CASSFSGRTDTQYF.

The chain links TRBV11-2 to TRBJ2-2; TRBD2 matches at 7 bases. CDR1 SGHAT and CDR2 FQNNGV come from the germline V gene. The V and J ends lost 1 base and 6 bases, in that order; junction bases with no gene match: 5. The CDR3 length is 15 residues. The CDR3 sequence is CASSLAVGRAGELFF. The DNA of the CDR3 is TGTGCCAGCAGCTTAGCGGTAGGGAGGGCCGGGGAGCTGTTTTTT.

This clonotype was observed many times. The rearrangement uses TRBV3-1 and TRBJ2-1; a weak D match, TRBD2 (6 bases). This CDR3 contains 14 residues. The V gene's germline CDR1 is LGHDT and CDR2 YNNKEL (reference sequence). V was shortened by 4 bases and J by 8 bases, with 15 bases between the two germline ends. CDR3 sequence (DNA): TGTGCCAGCAGCCCCTTGGGGAGGCGAGATGAGCAGTTCTTC. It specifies CASSPLGRRDEQFF.

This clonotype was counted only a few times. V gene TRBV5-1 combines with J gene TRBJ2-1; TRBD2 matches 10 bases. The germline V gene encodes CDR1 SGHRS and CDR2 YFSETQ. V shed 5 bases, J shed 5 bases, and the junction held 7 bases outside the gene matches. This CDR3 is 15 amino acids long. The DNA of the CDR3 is TGCGCCAGCAGTAAAGGACTAGCGGCAGACAATGAGCAGTTCTTC. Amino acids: CASSKGLAADNEQFF.

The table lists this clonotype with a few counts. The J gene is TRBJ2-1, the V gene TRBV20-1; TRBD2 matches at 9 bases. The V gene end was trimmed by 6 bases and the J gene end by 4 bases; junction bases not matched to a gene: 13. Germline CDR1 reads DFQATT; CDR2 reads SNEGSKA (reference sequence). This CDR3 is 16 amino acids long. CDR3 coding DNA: TGCAGTGCCACGAGCCGTAGCGGGAGATCTTACAATGAGCAGTTCTTC. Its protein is CSATSRSGRSYNEQFF.